Below are 8 T cell receptor beta chains sequenced from a single sample in a study of T-cell reconstitution after alpha-beta-depleted transplantation in children. Unique molecular identifiers were used in preparing the TCRbeta library. MiXCR, run by TCRdb on the PCR reads, gives a single entry per CDR3 protein. The profile shows 450,000 to 600,000 distinct CDR3 sequences, 10% to 15% of them singletons. The sequencing here drew on PBMCs, mostly from graft donor cells, taken 360 days after TCRalphabeta/CD19-depleted stem cell transplant. These receptors all stem from a male patient younger than 18 who had a stem cell transplant for acute myeloid leukemia, so the T cells may come from the graft donor.

This clonotype was seen a few times. The chain is built from TRBV3-1 and TRBJ2-2, with no clear D. The germline V gene has CDR1 LGHDT and CDR2 YNNKEL (reference sequence). V was clipped by 6 bases and J by 3 bases, with 11 bases between them. The length of the CDR3 is 14 residues. This CDR3 is CASRALADTGELFF. The CDR3 nucleotides read TGTGCCAGCAGAGCCCTCGCGGACACCGGGGAGCTGTTTTTT.

The gene calls are TRBV14 and TRBJ1-1; a weak D match, TRBD1 (6 bases). The CDR3 is 16 amino acids. V shed 4 bases and J shed 0 bases, with 15 bases lying between them. Looked up from germline, CDR1 is SGHDN and CDR2 is FVKESK. CDR3 DNA: TGTGCCAGCAGCCCCTTAGCCGGGACAATGAACACTGAAGCTTTCTTT. It is translated as CASSPLAGTMNTEAFF.

The chain combines TRBV28 with TRBJ1-2; D is perhaps TRBD1 (5 bases). Between the trimmed V and J ends, which lost 4 bases and 4 bases, there was a span of 16 bases. Germline V CDR1 and CDR2: MDHEN, SYDVKM. This CDR3 has 15 amino acids. The CDR3 DNA reads as TGTGCCAGCAGTTACCCGGCTAGGGGAATCTATGGCTACACCTTC. The encoded protein is CASSYPARGIYGYTF.

This clonotype was detected many times. V and J are TRBV7-9 and TRBJ1-1; D ambiguous. V lost 1 base, J lost 5 bases, and 8 bases lay in between. CDR1 is SEHNR, CDR2 FQNEAQ, per germline (reference sequence). The CDR3 has 13 residues. The CDR3 nucleotides are TGTGCCAGCAGCTTAGAATTGGGAACTGAAGCTTTCTTT. This translates into CASSLELGTEAFF.

In this sample, this clonotype turned up a few times. The chain employs TRBV7-3 and TRBJ2-3; perhaps TRBD2 as D (5 bases). The CDR3 covers 19 residues. The germline CDR1 and CDR2 sequences are SGHTA and FQGTGA. Trimming took off 2 bases at V and 0 bases at J, with 21 bases between the two ends. CDR3: CASSLHPPLAVLSTDTQYF. CDR3 bases: TGTGCCAGCAGCTTACACCCCCCGCTAGCTGTCCTTAGCACAGATACGCAGTATTTT.

The chain is built from TRBV7-2 and TRBJ1-2, with D unclear. The germline gives CDR1 SGHTA, CDR2 FQGNSA. The CDR3 extends over 13 amino acids. Trimming left V 4 bases short and J 2 bases short, with 8 bases between. CDR3 loop: CASSSPVNYGYTF. Written as DNA, the CDR3 is TGTGCCAGCAGCTCCCCAGTCAACTATGGCTACACCTTC.

The chain links TRBV7-3 to TRBJ2-1; 11 nucleotides line up with TRBD2. Germline V CDR1 and CDR2: SGHTA, FQGTGA. CDR3 length: 16 residues. After removal of 5 bases from V and 7 bases from J, the junction contained 10 bases not matched to a gene. The CDR3 coding sequence is TGTGCCAGCAGCCGCGAGGTACTAGCGGGAGCAAATGAGCAGTTCTTC. This codes for CASSREVLAGANEQFF.

A few counts support this clonotype. The chain uses TRBV9 and TRBJ2-2; 8 positions agree with TRBD2. This CDR3 contains 19 residues. Germline CDR1 and CDR2: SGDLS and YYNGEE. V gave up 1 base and J gave up 5 bases; unmatched junction bases: 16. As DNA, the CDR3 is TGTGCCAGCAGCGTAAGGGGTAGCGGGAAGCGTGCAAGGACCGGGGAGCTGTTTTTT. Translated: CASSVRGSGKRARTGELFF.